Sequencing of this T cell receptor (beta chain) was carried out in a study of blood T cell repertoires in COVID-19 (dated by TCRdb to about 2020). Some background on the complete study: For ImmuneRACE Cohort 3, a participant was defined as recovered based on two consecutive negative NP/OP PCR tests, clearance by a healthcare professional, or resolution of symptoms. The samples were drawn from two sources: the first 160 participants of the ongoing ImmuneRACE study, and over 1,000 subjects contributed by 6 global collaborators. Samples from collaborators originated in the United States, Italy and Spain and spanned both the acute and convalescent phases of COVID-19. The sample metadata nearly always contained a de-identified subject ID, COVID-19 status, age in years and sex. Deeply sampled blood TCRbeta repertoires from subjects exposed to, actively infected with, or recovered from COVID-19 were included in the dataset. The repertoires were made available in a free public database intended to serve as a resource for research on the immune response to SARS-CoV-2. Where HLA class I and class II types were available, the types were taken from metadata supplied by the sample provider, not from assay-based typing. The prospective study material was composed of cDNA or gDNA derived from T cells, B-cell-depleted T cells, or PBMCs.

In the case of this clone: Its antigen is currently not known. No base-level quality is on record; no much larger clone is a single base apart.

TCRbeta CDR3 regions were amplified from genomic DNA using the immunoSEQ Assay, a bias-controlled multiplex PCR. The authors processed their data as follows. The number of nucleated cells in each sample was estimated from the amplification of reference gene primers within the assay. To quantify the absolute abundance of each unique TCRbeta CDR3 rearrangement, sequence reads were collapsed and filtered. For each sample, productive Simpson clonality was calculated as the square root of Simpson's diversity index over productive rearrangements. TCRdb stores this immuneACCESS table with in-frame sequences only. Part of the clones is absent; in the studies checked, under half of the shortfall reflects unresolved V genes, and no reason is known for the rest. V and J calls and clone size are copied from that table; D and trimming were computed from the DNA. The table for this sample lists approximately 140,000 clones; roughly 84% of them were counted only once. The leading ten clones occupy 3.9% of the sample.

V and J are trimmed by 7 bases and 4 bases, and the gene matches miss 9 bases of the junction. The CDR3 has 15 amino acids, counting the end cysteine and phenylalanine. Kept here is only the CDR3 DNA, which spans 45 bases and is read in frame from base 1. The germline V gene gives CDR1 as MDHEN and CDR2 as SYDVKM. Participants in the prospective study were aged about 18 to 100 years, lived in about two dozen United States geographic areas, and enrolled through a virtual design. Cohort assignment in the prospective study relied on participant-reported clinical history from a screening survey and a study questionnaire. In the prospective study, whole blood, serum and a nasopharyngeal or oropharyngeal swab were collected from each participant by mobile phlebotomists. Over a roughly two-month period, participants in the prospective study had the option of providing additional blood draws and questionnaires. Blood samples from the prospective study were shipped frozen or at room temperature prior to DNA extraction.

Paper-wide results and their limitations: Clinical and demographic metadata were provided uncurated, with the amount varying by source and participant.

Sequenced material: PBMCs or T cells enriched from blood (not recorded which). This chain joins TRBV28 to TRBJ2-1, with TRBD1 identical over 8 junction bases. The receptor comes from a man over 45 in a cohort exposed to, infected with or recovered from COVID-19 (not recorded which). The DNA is TGTGCCAGCACCATGGGGACAGGTCGATACAATGAGCAGTTCTTC. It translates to CASTMGTGRYNEQFF.